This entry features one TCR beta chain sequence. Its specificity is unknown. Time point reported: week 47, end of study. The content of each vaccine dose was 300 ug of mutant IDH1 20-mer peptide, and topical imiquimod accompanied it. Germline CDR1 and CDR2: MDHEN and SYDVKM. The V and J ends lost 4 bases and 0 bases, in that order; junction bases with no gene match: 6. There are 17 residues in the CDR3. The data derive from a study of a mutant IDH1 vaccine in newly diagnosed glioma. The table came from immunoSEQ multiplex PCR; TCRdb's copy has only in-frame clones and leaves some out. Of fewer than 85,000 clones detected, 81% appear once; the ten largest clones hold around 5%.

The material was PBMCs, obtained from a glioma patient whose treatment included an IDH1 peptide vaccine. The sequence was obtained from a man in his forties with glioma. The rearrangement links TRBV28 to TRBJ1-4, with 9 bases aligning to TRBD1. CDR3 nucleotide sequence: TGTGCCAGCAGTTCGGACAGGGGCCACCCAACTAATGAAAAACTGTTTTTT. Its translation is CASSSDRGHPTNEKLFF.